Shown below are 2 T cell receptor beta chains from a single sample sequenced in a study of somatic mutations in cytotoxic T cells in rheumatoid arthritis. The method was immunoSEQ multiplex PCR; TCRdb's version includes in-frame clones alone and lacks a portion of them. Among around 16,000 clones, roughly 73% were seen once, and the ten largest hold about 22%. The specimen was CD8+ T cells sorted from blood. The receptors come from an adult with rheumatoid arthritis.

The table lists this clone with a few counts. This rearrangement joins TRBV6-5 to TRBJ2-7; D remains unclear. Germline CDR1 is MNHEY and CDR2 is SVGAGI. Trimming shortened V by 0 bases and J by 5 bases, and 5 bases separated the two germline ends. This CDR3 is built from 12 residues. For the CDR3, the DNA is TGTGCCAGCAGTTACTCGGGCCACGAGCAGTACTTC. Protein: CASSYSGHEQYF.

This sequence joins TRBV10-3 and TRBJ1-3; a possible D gene is TRBD1 (5 bases). From germline, CDR1 is ENHRY and CDR2 SYGVKD. This CDR3 spans 14 amino acids. With 4 bases removed from V and 1 base from J, the gap between germline ends came to 8 bases. CDR3 DNA: TGTGCCATCAGTGGGGGCCATTCTGGAAACACCATATATTTT. Protein: CAISGGHSGNTIYF.